These T cell receptor beta chains were read from a single sample in a study of shared clonotypes between healthy human individuals. Profiling relied on immunoSEQ multiplex PCR, and the TCRdb table lists in-frame clones only, not all of them. The top ten hold about 12% of the sample, which has roughly 500,000 clones, about 78% seen once. Specimen: PBMCs. These receptors were collected from a middle-aged woman in good health. Some clones in this sample may be carry-over from other donors' samples. Both conserved end residues are part of each CDR3. D genes are given only for firm matches. Clone size is shown for a subset of rows, as once, few, many or a class of expanded clone.

j_call d_call v_call clone_size cdr3_aa cdr3_nt
TRBJ2-5 TRBD2 TRBV19 NA CASSMGSSGRGETQYF TGTGCCAGTAGTATGGGGAGCAGCGGGAGGGGCGAGACCCAGTACTTC
TRBJ2-3 NA TRBV7-8 NA CASSLFPGITDTQYF TGTGCCAGCAGCTTATTCCCGGGAATAACAGATACGCAGTATTTT
TRBJ2-7 TRBD2 TRBV27 NA CASSQKRGSYEQYF TGTGCCAGCTCCCAAAAGCGGGGGAGCTACGAGCAGTACTTC
TRBJ1-2 TRBD1 TRBV11-2 once CASSQVRGPRYGYTF TGTGCCAGCAGCCAAGTCAGGGGGCCAAGATATGGCTACACCTTC
TRBJ2-3 NA TRBV6-5 NA CASRIRGASTDTQYF TGTGCCAGCAGGATAAGGGGGGCGAGCACAGATACGCAGTATTTT
TRBJ1-2 NA TRBV28 NA CASSLAAASYTF TGTGCCAGCAGTTTAGCGGCGGCGAGCTACACCTTC
TRBJ2-2 NA TRBV6-1 NA CASSEQGSTGELFF TGTGCCAGCAGTGAACAGGGTTCCACCGGGGAGCTGTTTTTT
TRBJ2-1 NA TRBV5-4 NA CASSLGRAGTREQFF TGTGCCAGCAGCCTGGGTCGGGCTGGGACGCGAGAGCAGTTCTTC
TRBJ1-5 NA TRBV30 NA CAWSVGAGGNQPQHF TGTGCCTGGAGTGTCGGGGCTGGGGGTAATCAGCCCCAGCATTTT
TRBJ2-7 TRBD1 TRBV29-1 NA CSVSDPDREVTFF TGCAGCGTTTCCGACCCGGACAGGGAGGTCACTTTCTTC
TRBJ2-5 NA TRBV29-1 NA CSVDRGPQETQYF TGCAGCGTTGATCGCGGTCCCCAAGAGACCCAGTACTTC
TRBJ2-3 TRBD2 TRBV5-1 NA CASSQELAGGPSTDTQYF TGCGCCAGCAGCCAGGAACTAGCGGGAGGCCCTAGCACAGATACGCAGTATTTT
TRBJ1-1 NA TRBV5-1 NA CASSLRGGPEAFF TGCGCCAGCAGCTTGAGAGGAGGACCTGAAGCTTTCTTT
TRBJ2-1 NA TRBV4-3 NA CASSQDHRQSYNEQFF TGCGCCAGCAGCCAAGATCATAGGCAGTCCTACAATGAGCAGTTCTTC
TRBJ1-3 TRBD1 TRBV27 NA CASKGTDSGNTIYF TGTGCCAGCAAAGGGACAGACTCTGGAAACACCATATATTTT
TRBJ2-5 TRBD2 TRBV7-3 few CASSRGVGETQYF TGTGCCAGCAGCCGGGGGGTTGGAGAGACCCAGTACTTC
TRBJ2-7 TRBD1 TRBV10-3 NA CAINADRVGEQYF TGTGCCATCAACGCCGACAGGGTAGGCGAGCAGTACTTC
TRBJ2-7 NA TRBV28 NA CASSPPGSSGQYF TGTGCCAGCAGTCCCCCCGGTTCCTCTGGGCAGTACTTC
TRBJ2-3 NA TRBV10-3 NA CAVRPLTRDTQYF TGTGCCGTCCGCCCCCTAACTCGAGATACGCAGTATTTT
TRBJ2-3 TRBD2 TRBV5-6 once CASSRLAASTDTQYF TGTGCCAGCAGCCGACTAGCGGCGAGCACAGATACGCAGTATTTT
TRBJ2-1 NA TRBV5-4 NA CASSLERWEQFF TGTGCCAGCAGCTTGGAAAGGTGGGAGCAGTTCTTC
TRBJ1-2 TRBD1 TRBV7-6 NA CASSKDREIGGYTF TGTGCCAGCAGCAAGGACAGGGAAATCGGAGGCTACACCTTC
TRBJ2-5 NA TRBV20-1 NA CSASGTETQYF TGCAGTGCTAGCGGGACCGAGACCCAGTACTTC
TRBJ2-2 NA TRBV2 few CASSLNNPGGGELFF TGTGCCAGCAGTCTGAACAACCCCGGGGGCGGGGAGCTGTTTTTT
TRBJ1-2 TRBD1 TRBV4-3 NA CASSQDKGQGNYGYTF TGCGCCAGCAGCCAAGATAAGGGACAGGGAAACTATGGCTACACCTTC
TRBJ1-1 TRBD1 TRBV5-1 NA CASSYLLGQGLGIEAFF TGCGCCAGCAGCTACCTTTTGGGACAGGGTCTCGGTATTGAAGCTTTCTTT
TRBJ2-5 TRBD2 TRBV5-1 NA CASSREREVETQYF TGCGCCAGCAGCCGAGAGCGGGAAGTAGAGACCCAGTACTTC
TRBJ1-1 NA TRBV4-2 once CASSQVTQMNTEAFF TGTGCCAGCAGCCAAGTAACACAAATGAACACTGAAGCTTTCTTT
TRBJ2-3 TRBD2 TRBV28 NA CASSLGGRADTQYF TGTGCCAGCAGCCTGGGCGGGAGGGCAGATACGCAGTATTTT